The 25 T cell receptor beta chains below come from one sample, sequenced in a study of shared clonotypes between healthy human individuals. Clones were sequenced by immunoSEQ multiplex PCR, and TCRdb holds only the in-frame ones, with some missing. The data show approximately 400,000 clones, just over 95% seen once. Specimen: memory CD8+ T cells sorted from blood. Subset noted: CD45RO+ cells pooled with CCR7-negative TemRA cells. Receptor source: a man younger than 40 in good health.

CDR3 protein: CASSTSGTQYF. The CDR3, as DNA: TGTGCCAGCTCGACTAGCGGGACGCAGTATTTT. The chain has TRBV10-3 and TRBJ2-3, with 10 nucleotides matching TRBD2. V lost 10 bases, J lost 9 bases, and 4 bases stayed unmatched. Germline-derived CDR1 and CDR2 are ENHRY and SYGVKD. This CDR3 is built from 11 residues.

The V call is TRBV2, the J call TRBJ2-3, with D maybe TRBD2 (5 bases). Germline V gene lookup returns CDR1 SNHLY and CDR2 FYNNEI. Trimming took off 4 bases at V and 0 bases at J, with 11 bases between the two ends. This CDR3 is built from 15 residues. This CDR3 is CASSAEAVSTDTQYF. CDR3 DNA: TGTGCCAGCAGTGCGGAAGCGGTTAGCACAGATACGCAGTATTTT.

The genes are TRBV5-4 and TRBJ1-3, with a tentative D call TRBD1 (5 bases). The CDR3 totals 15 residues. Germline-derived CDR1 and CDR2 are SGHNT and YYREEE (reference sequence). Trimming stripped 4 bases from V and 0 bases from J, with 11 bases between. As DNA, the CDR3 is TGTGCCAGCAGCCCGAACAGGTCCTCTGGAAACACCATATATTTT. Translating gives CASSPNRSSGNTIYF.

This sequence joins TRBV5-8 and TRBJ1-3; TRBD1 might be the D (5 bases). Trimming shortened V by 3 bases and J by 0 bases, and 10 bases separated the two germline ends. Germline lookup yields CDR1 SGHTS and CDR2 YDEGEE. This CDR3 contains 15 residues. DNA of the CDR3: TGTGCCAGCAGCTCGGGGGTATACTCTGGAAACACCATATATTTT. Translation gives CASSSGVYSGNTIYF.

V is TRBV19 and J is TRBJ2-7, with TRBD1 matching over 10 bases. The CDR3 has 14 amino acids. The germline gives CDR1 LNHDA, CDR2 SQIVND (reference sequence). After removal of 5 bases from V and 4 bases from J, the junction contained 5 bases not matched to a gene. CDR3 DNA sequence: TGTGCCAGTAGTGTCCGGGACAGGGGATACGAGCAGTACTTC. Translation: CASSVRDRGYEQYF.

The chain is built from TRBV4-1 and TRBJ2-3; D uncertain. This CDR3 is 14 amino acids long. The germline V and J ends were trimmed by 4 bases and 1 base, with 9 bases remaining between them. The germline CDR1 and CDR2 sequences are MGHRA and YSYEKL. This CDR3 reads CASSPGPRTDTQYF. The DNA for the CDR3 is TGCGCCAGCAGCCCCGGTCCCCGCACAGATACGCAGTATTTT.

The chain uses TRBV15 and TRBJ2-2; 11 nucleotides match TRBD1. The germline V gene encodes CDR1 LNHNV and CDR2 YYDKDF (reference sequence). The CDR3 totals 15 residues. The V and J ends lost 3 bases and 5 bases, in that order; junction bases with no gene match: 2. The CDR3 nucleotides are TGTGCCACCAGCAGGGGACAGGGGGAAACCGGGGAGCTGTTTTTT. Protein product: CATSRGQGETGELFF.

The CDR3: CASSREGGTDTQYF. Here the CDR3 DNA reads TGTGCCAGCAGCCGGGAGGGGGGCACAGATACGCAGTATTTT. The chain uses TRBV7-8 and TRBJ2-3, with 8 bases lining up with TRBD2. Germline V gene sequence: CDR1 SGHVS, CDR2 FQNEAQ. CDR3 length: 14 residues. V trimming: 5 bases; J trimming: 1 base; junction bases outside the gene matches: 2.

The chain is built from TRBV4-2 and TRBJ2-7; D possibly corresponds to TRBD2 (5 bases). V lost 0 bases and J lost 0, with 6 bases in between. Germline V gene data show CDR1 as LGHNA and CDR2 as YNFKEQ. The CDR3 runs to 14 residues. The CDR3 region has the DNA TGTGCCAGCAGCCAAGATGAGGGCTCCTACGAGCAGTACTTC. Encoded protein: CASSQDEGSYEQYF.

The rearrangement uses TRBV6-5 and TRBJ2-7, with D perhaps TRBD2 (6 bases). Germline-derived CDR1 and CDR2 are MNHEY and SVGAGI. The CDR3 totals 14 residues. The V and J ends lost 4 bases and 3 bases respectively, with 13 bases between them. CDR3 region: CASSSGLSLYEQYF. The CDR3 DNA sequence: TGTGCCAGCAGTTCCGGACTATCCCTCTACGAGCAGTACTTC.

This clone was seen only once. CDR3 coding DNA: TGTGCCAGCGGGGGCAACCGCGGGACAGGGTCACTATGGATACGGACCGGGGAGCTGTTTTTT. This translates into CASGGNRGTGSLWIRTGELFF. The chain couples TRBV2 to TRBJ2-2; 9 bases line up with TRBD1. The CDR3 extends over 21 amino acids. With V trimmed by 8 bases and J by 5 bases, 27 bases remained unmatched. From germline, CDR1 is SNHLY and CDR2 FYNNEI.

This CDR3 reads CASGLTTTGEAFF. The CDR3 bases are TGTGCTAGTGGTTTGACCACTACAGGGGAAGCTTTCTTT. The J gene is TRBJ1-1, the V gene TRBV12-5; tentatively, D is TRBD1 (6 bases). CDR1 and CDR2 (germline): LGHNT, FRNRAP. CDR3 length: 13 residues. V lost 2 bases, J lost 8 bases, and 12 bases lay in between.

This clone was detected once. This chain joins TRBV27 and TRBJ2-1; 7 bases match TRBD2. The CDR3 spans 18 residues. CDR1 MNHEY and CDR2 SMNVEV come from the germline V gene (reference sequence). Unmatched junction bases numbered 11, after V lost 3 bases and J lost 0 bases. The CDR3 DNA reads TGTGCCAGCAGTTTTTTGTGGGAGGGCGGAAACTCCTACAATGAGCAGTTCTTC. Amino acids: CASSFLWEGGNSYNEQFF.

The chain carries TRBV29-1 and TRBJ2-7; 11 bases align to TRBD2. CDR3 size: 14 residues. Trimming cost V 6 bases and J 1 base; bases outside gene matches: 5. Germline loops: CDR1 SQVTM, CDR2 ANQGSEA. The chain's CDR3 is CSVPGLAGSYEQYF. CDR3 nucleotides: TGCAGCGTCCCTGGACTAGCGGGTTCCTACGAGCAGTACTTC.

This sequence joins TRBV7-9 and TRBJ1-3; D gene ambiguous. Germline lookup yields CDR1 SEHNR and CDR2 FQNEAQ (reference sequence). This CDR3 comprises 15 residues. Trimming took 1 base from V and 4 from J, leaving 11 bases between them. CDR3 sequence reads: CASSLGGIQGNTIYF. The CDR3 DNA reads as TGTGCCAGCAGCTTAGGAGGCATCCAGGGAAACACCATATATTTT.

V is TRBV7-9 and J is TRBJ1-4, with 7 bases lining up with TRBD1. With V trimmed by 4 bases and J by 4 bases, 3 bases remained unmatched. The CDR3 spans 14 residues. CDR1 is SEHNR, CDR2 FQNEAQ, per germline (reference sequence). In DNA, the CDR3 is TGTGCCAGCAGCTCCGGGACAGATAATGAAAAACTGTTTTTT. Encoded protein: CASSSGTDNEKLFF. The variable domain in full, completed from reference TRBV7-9 and TRBJ1-4, reads DTGVSQNPRHKITKRGQNVTFRCDPISEHNRLYWYRQTLGQGPEFLTYFQNEAQLEKSRLLSDRFSAERPKGSFSTLEIQRTEQGDSAMYLCASSSGTDNEKLFFGSGTQLSVL.

This clone appeared once. This sequence joins TRBV19 and TRBJ2-7, with TRBD1 matching over 9 bases. This CDR3 comprises 13 residues. V was clipped by 8 bases and J by 4 bases; unmatched bases: 6. Germline V lookup: CDR1 LNHDA, CDR2 SQIVND (reference sequence). The CDR3 nucleotides are TGTGCCAGTTCCGGGACAGGGCGGTACGAGCAGTACTTC. As protein: CASSGTGRYEQYF.

This clone was seen just once. The rearrangement links TRBV29-1 to TRBJ2-5; D uncertain. Looked up from germline, CDR1 is SQVTM and CDR2 is ANQGSEA. The V end was cut by 4 bases, the J end by 2 bases, with 8 bases between. CDR3 length equals 12 residues. The CDR3 protein is CSVGGSQETQYF. The CDR3, as DNA: TGCAGCGTTGGGGGATCACAAGAGACCCAGTACTTC.

CDR3 sequence reads: CASSESGANVLTF. CDR3 DNA sequence: TGCGCCAGCAGTGAGTCGGGGGCCAACGTCCTGACTTTC. The rearrangement uses TRBV10-2 and TRBJ2-6; no clear D gene. CDR3 length equals 13 residues. Germline CDR1 is WSHSY and CDR2 is SAAADI. V lost 0 bases to trimming and J lost 4 bases, with 1 base between them.

This clone was recorded once. The V call is TRBV7-2, the J call TRBJ2-6; no clear D gene. Germline CDR1 SGHTA, CDR2 FQGNSA. Deletions cut 2 bases from V and 0 bases from J, with 8 bases between. The CDR3 length is 16 residues. The CDR3: CASSLSAISGANVLTF. For the CDR3, the DNA is TGTGCCAGCAGCTTATCCGCCATCTCTGGGGCCAACGTCCTGACTTTC.

The V and J genes are TRBV25-1 and TRBJ2-7, with D possibly being TRBD1 (6 bases). This CDR3 has 13 amino acids. The germline V gene encodes CDR1 MGHDK and CDR2 SYGVNS. V was clipped by 1 base and J by 7 bases, with 11 bases between them. DNA of the CDR3: TGTGCCAGCAGTGAATCAGGGGTCGGGGAGCAGTACTTC. Translating gives CASSESGVGEQYF.

The chain is built from TRBV10-2 and TRBJ2-7, with no clear D. The CDR3 runs 12 residues. V dropped 6 bases and J dropped 2 bases, with 8 bases sitting between them. Germline values: CDR1 WSHSY, CDR2 SAAADI. Here the CDR3 DNA reads TGCGCCAGCAGGGACCCAACCTACGAGCAGTACTTC. Translating gives CASRDPTYEQYF.

The chain links TRBV6-1 to TRBJ1-2; D remains unclear. The CDR3 sequence is 15 residues long. CDR1 is MNHNS and CDR2 is SASEGT in the germline V gene. V was shortened by 4 bases and J by 1 base, with 13 bases between the two germline ends. CDR3 nucleotides: TGTGCCAGCAGTGTAAGACAAGTACTTAACTATGGCTACACCTTC. It translates to CASSVRQVLNYGYTF.

The V and J genes are TRBV30 and TRBJ2-7; 7 bases match TRBD1. CDR3 length: 13 residues. The V segment lost 5 bases and the J segment 3 bases; nucleotides outside the gene matches: 7. Germline values: CDR1 GTSNPN, CDR2 SVGIG (reference sequence). This chain's CDR3 is CAWCQGVGYEQYF. CDR3 DNA sequence: TGTGCCTGGTGTCAGGGGGTTGGCTACGAGCAGTACTTC.

The V gene is TRBV19, the J gene TRBJ2-6; D possibly uses TRBD1 or TRBD2 (6 bases each). The CDR3 runs to 17 residues. Germline CDR1 is LNHDA and CDR2 is SQIVND (reference sequence). V lost 1 base and J 2 bases, leaving 12 bases between the germline ends. In DNA form, the CDR3 reads TGTGCCAGTAGTATAGTAACCGGGGGCGCTGGGGCCAACGTCCTGACTTTC. This encodes CASSIVTGGAGANVLTF. Based on the CDR3 plus reference TRBV19 and TRBJ2-6, the full variable domain is DGGITQSPKYLFRKEGQNVTLSCEQNLNHDAMYWYRQDPGQGLRLIYYSQIVNDFQKGDIAEGYSVSREKKESFPLTVTSAQKNPTAFYLCASSIVTGGAGANVLTFGAGSRLTVL.